The 5 T cell receptor beta chains in this list originate from one sample, sequenced in a study of blood T cell repertoires in COVID-19. Only in-frame clones appear in the TCRdb table, and some are missing; sequencing was by immunoSEQ multiplex PCR. The sample lists roughly 150,000 clones, more than 85% occurring once. Sample: peripheral blood. The receptors here all came from a woman in her 70s with acute or convalescent COVID-19.

This clone was detected once. V gene TRBV9 combines with J gene TRBJ1-4; D possibly corresponds to TRBD1 (6 bases). Germline CDR1 is SGDLS and CDR2 is YYNGEE. V was shortened by 0 bases and J by 8 bases, with 20 bases between the two germline ends. CDR3 length: 17 residues. The CDR3 sequence is CASSVGTRAGGGEKLFF. The CDR3 nucleotides are TGTGCCAGCAGCGTAGGTACCAGGGCAGGCGGGGGCGAAAAACTGTTTTTT.

J is TRBJ2-7 and V is TRBV10-1; a possible D gene is TRBD1 (6 bases). This CDR3 spans 16 amino acids. The ends were cut back, 0 bases at V and 5 bases at J, with 17 bases in the middle. Germline CDR1 and CDR2: WNHNN and SYGVQD (reference sequence). The CDR3 DNA follows: TGCGCCAGCAGTGAGTCATACCAGTCAGGGGTACACGAGCAGTACGTC. Its protein product is CASSESYQSGVHEQYV.

This rearrangement joins TRBV12-3 or TRBV12-4 to TRBJ1-3; maybe TRBD1 (5 bases). V lost 6 bases to trimming and J lost 4 bases, with 10 bases between them. The CDR3 contains 13 residues. The CDR3 is CASSNNRGNTIYF. DNA of the CDR3: TGTGCCAGCAGCAACAACAGGGGAAACACCATATATTTT.

The J gene is TRBJ1-3, the V gene TRBV3-1 (or the pseudogene TRBV3-2); possibly TRBD1 for D (5 bases). CDR1 and CDR2 from the germline V gene are LGHDT and YNNKEL (reference sequence). This CDR3 has 16 residues. V lost 3 bases to trimming and J lost 0 bases, with 12 bases between them. CDR3 in amino acids: CASSHTGVTSGNTIYF. CDR3 bases: TGTGCCAGCAGCCACACGGGGGTAACCTCTGGAAACACCATATATTTT.

The chain employs TRBV2 and TRBJ2-5, with 10 nucleotides matching TRBD1. Germline values: CDR1 SNHLY, CDR2 FYNNEI. The CDR3 spans 15 residues. The V gene end was trimmed by 7 bases and the J gene end by 4 bases; junction bases not matched to a gene: 9. Here the CDR3 DNA reads TGTGCCAGCACCTTCCGGGACAGGGGCCCAGAGACCCAGTACTTC. Amino acid sequence: CASTFRDRGPETQYF.